This T cell receptor beta chain was documented in a study of blood T cell repertoires in COVID-19. Study-level background: Some COVID-19 samples were acute and others convalescent; all came from the United States, Italy and Spain. Sample material is recorded as cDNA or gDNA derived from T cells, B-cell-depleted T cells, or PBMCs.

This clone has only a few counts. CDR3 size: 16 residues. The germline CDR1 and CDR2 sequences are LGHDT and YNNKEL (reference sequence). Trimming removed 4 bases from V and 1 base from J, with 14 bases in between. In the study's own analysis: From reference gene primer amplification, estimates of nucleated cell counts were derived. Data came from immunoSEQ multiplex PCR; TCRdb stores just in-frame clones and leaves some out. V, J and clone size reflect that table, while D and trimming were determined from the DNA. Of about 50,000 clones in the sample, roughly 85% were seen once. The sequence was obtained from a man between 60 and 70 years old with acute or convalescent COVID-19. The V and J genes are TRBV3-1 (or the pseudogene TRBV3-2) and TRBJ2-1, with D unclear. Sequenced sample: peripheral blood. The CDR3, as DNA: TGTGCCAGCAGCCTTCTAGAGGAGCGATCCTACAATGAGCAGTTCTTC. This gives the protein CASSLLEERSYNEQFF.